This T cell receptor beta chain was captured by sequencing in a study of patients and donors after allogeneic stem cell transplantation (TCRdb year 2020). Receptors were amplified or captured by RT-PCR. TCRdb shows the sequencer as NextSeq 550. Starting from the raw public reads, TCRdb applied fastp trimming at Q25, assembled clones with MiXCR and retained in-frame beta chains. Rows with one shared CDR3 protein collapse into an entry with the most common genes and DNA. Across this sample there are about 87,000 distinct CDR3 sequences, with approximately 5% seen only once. 2.6% of the sample is taken by the ten largest. Taken from the germline V gene, the CDR1 and CDR2 loops are SGHTS and YDEGEE. Spanning cysteine to phenylalanine, the CDR3 consists of 16 amino acids. Just CDR3 DNA is preserved here, 48 bases in frame from base 1. V lost 4 bases and J lost 0 bases; the stretch between them is 11 bases long.

This clonotype was counted between two and nine times. The antigen it binds to is not known. Base qualities were left out, and no much larger clone turns up one base away. The sequenced material came from blood, either unsorted or a sorted T cell fraction (not recorded which). The V gene is TRBV5-8 and the J gene is TRBJ2-6; the D gene is unclear. The sequence was obtained from a human donor who was either an allogeneic HSCT recipient or a stem cell or donor lymphocyte infusion donor (not recorded which). It is not recorded whose cells these are; they may come from a transplant donor. This receptor has the CDR3 CASSMGELSGANVLTF. The DNA reads TGTGCCAGCAGCATGGGTGAACTCTCTGGGGCCAACGTCCTGACTTTC.